This T cell receptor beta chain was documented in a study of molecular identifiers for immune sequencing clone quantification. Study results and caveats: Clones above 20 RNA copies held over 99% of effector molecules, under 1% in naive cells.

Using its own MiXCR run on the PCR reads, TCRdb lists one record per CDR3 protein. The profile covers under 600,000 distinct CDR3 sequences, with under 30% appearing a single time and approximately 0.76% taken by the ten largest. This clonotype was observed a few times. Its antigen is as yet unknown. This receptor was taken from a human donor in good health. Some libraries in this study had Jurkat cell RNA spiked in. The material sequenced was naive CD8+ T cells from blood, with Jurkat cell RNA spiked in. Subset defined: FACS-sorted CD8+CD4-CCR7+CD45RA+ naive T cells.

Here the CDR3 DNA reads TGTGCCAGCAGTTTATTTCAGGGGGGCACTGAAGCTTTCTTT. Encoded protein: CASSLFQGGTEAFF. The chain has TRBV27 and TRBJ1-1, with TRBD1 identical over 7 bases. V lost 1 base and J lost 4; bases outside the gene matches: 3. This CDR3 region has 14 residues. The V gene's germline CDR1 is MNHEY and CDR2 SMNVEV (reference sequence).